The clone carrying this T cell receptor beta chain appeared many times. Its antigen is undetermined. This record comes from a study of neurological immune-mediated disorders. General study points: When repertoires were grouped phylogenetically, those of 18 of 34 multiple sclerosis patients fell into one related-CDR3 cluster, a possible signature. No CDR3 amino acid sequences were shared by expanded clones across subjects, suggesting private repertoires in all groups. The study found the most TCR clonal expansion in HTLV-1-associated myelopathy and the least in multiple sclerosis, below healthy controls.

J gave up 7 bases and V 1 base, and 13 bases lay outside the gene matches. Germline CDR1 and CDR2: SGHTA and FQGNSA. This CDR3 region has 17 residues. TCRdb re-derived calls from the 5' RACE reads in MiXCR, one entry per CDR3 protein. The table records under 80,000 distinct CDR3 sequences, roughly 3.9% of them present only once. The chain is built from TRBV7-2 and TRBJ2-1, with 7 bases identical to TRBD2. The specimen was PBMCs. This receptor was taken from a man between 25 and 39 years old with multiple sclerosis. The CDR3 DNA reads as TGTGCCAGCAGCTTAGTTCCTAGCGGACGGGCTGGGAATGAGCAGTTCTTC. It encodes CASSLVPSGRAGNEQFF. Filled out from reference TRBV7-2 and TRBJ2-1, the complete variable domain reads GAGVSQSPSNKVTEKGKDVELRCDPISGHTALYWYRQSLGQGLEFLIYFQGNSAPDKSGLPSDRFSAERTGGSVSTLTIQRTQQEDSAVYLCASSLVPSGRAGNEQFFGPGTRLTVL.